The 23 T cell receptor beta chains presented below share a single source sample, sequenced in a study of CD8 T cells in Susac syndrome. It was with random hexamers that about 0.45 to 1 ug RNA was reverse transcribed. Using its own MiXCR run on the immunoSEQ multiplex PCR reads, TCRdb lists one record per CDR3 protein. The sample lists approximately 210,000 distinct CDR3 sequences, roughly 96% seen once, with 0.08% to 0.095% in the top ten. What was sequenced was CD4+ T cells from PBMCs. Every receptor here comes from a human donor with multiple sclerosis.

The chain has TRBV18 and TRBJ2-1, with 11 bases identical to TRBD1. The germline gives CDR1 KGHSH, CDR2 LQKENI. V shed 2 bases, J shed 7 bases, and the junction held 7 bases outside the gene matches. This CDR3 has 16 amino acids. The CDR3 region is CASSPWTGGAKNEQFF. The CDR3 bases are TGTGCCAGCTCACCATGGACAGGGGGCGCGAAGAATGAGCAGTTCTTC.

This rearrangement joins TRBV20-1 to TRBJ2-5, with TRBD2 matching over 8 bases. The length of the CDR3 is 14 residues. From germline, CDR1 is DFQATT and CDR2 SNEGSKA (reference sequence). CDR3 in amino acids: CSPSSLAGLETQYF. CDR3 in DNA: TGCAGCCCTAGTAGTTTAGCGGGATTAGAGACCCAGTACTTC.

This clonotype was counted only a few times. V is TRBV6-6 and J is TRBJ2-7; 8 bases align to TRBD2. V lost 5 bases to trimming and J lost 7 bases; unmatched junction nucleotides: 4. Germline V gene data show CDR1 as MNHNY and CDR2 as SVGAGI (reference sequence). CDR3 size: 12 residues. CDR3 bases: TGTGCCAGCAGTCTTACGGGAGGGGAGCAGTACTTC. Translated, it gives CASSLTGGEQYF.

V and J are TRBV5-1 and TRBJ1-2, with D unresolved. There are 14 residues in the CDR3. The ends were cut back, 0 bases at V and 8 bases at J, with 14 bases in the middle. Germline CDR1 SGHRS, CDR2 YFSETQ. CDR3 in amino acids: CASSLVPGMYGYTF. DNA for the CDR3: TGCGCCAGCAGCTTGGTCCCGGGGATGTACGGCTACACCTTC.

This rearrangement joins TRBV30 to TRBJ2-7, with D hard to call. V was cut by 2 bases and J by 6 bases, with 17 bases left in between. CDR1 and CDR2 (germline): GTSNPN, SVGIG (reference sequence). There are 14 residues in the CDR3. The CDR3 loop reads CAWSRLGWMLEQYF. The CDR3 region has the DNA TGTGCCTGGAGTCGGCTGGGGTGGATGCTCGAGCAGTACTTC.

V and J are TRBV5-1 and TRBJ1-2; D is unresolved. The CDR3 loop spans 12 amino acids. V was cut by 7 bases and J by 6 bases, with 13 bases left in between. The germline gives CDR1 SGHRS, CDR2 YFSETQ. CDR3 DNA: TGCGCCAGCCGGGTGGAGGAGGATGGCTACACCTTC. Protein sequence: CASRVEEDGYTF.

The V call is TRBV29-1, the J call TRBJ2-3, with TRBD2 matching 8 bases. Germline V gene lookup returns CDR1 SQVTM and CDR2 ANQGSEA. The V segment lost 7 bases and the J segment 4 bases; nucleotides outside the gene matches: 4. The CDR3 runs to 12 residues. This CDR3 reads CSAQRGPDTQYF. CDR3 coding DNA: TGCAGCGCCCAGCGGGGGCCAGATACGCAGTATTTT.

The V call is TRBV9, the J call TRBJ2-1; D call uncertain. Trimming pared 3 bases from V and 3 bases from J, leaving 10 bases between. This CDR3 has 14 residues. Germline CDR1 and CDR2: SGDLS and YYNGEE. The CDR3 here is CASSAAALYNEQFF. The CDR3 coding sequence is TGTGCCAGCAGCGCGGCGGCCCTCTACAATGAGCAGTTCTTC.

The chain is built from TRBV11-2 and TRBJ2-7; D uncertain. CDR1 is SGHAT, CDR2 FQNNGV, per germline. The CDR3 is 12 residues long. The ends were cut back, 5 bases at V and 5 bases at J, with 10 bases in the middle. The CDR3 region has the DNA TGTGCCAGCAGCCCACTGCTTGACGAGCAGTACTTC. Its protein is CASSPLLDEQYF.

The chain employs TRBV29-1 and TRBJ1-2, with 11 bases matching TRBD1. V was pared by 4 bases and J by 5 bases, with 18 bases of the junction left unmatched. The germline V gene has CDR1 SQVTM and CDR2 ANQGSEA. The length of the CDR3 is 18 residues. CDR3 amino acids: CSVGRSGTGGGFRYGYTF. CDR3 DNA: TGCAGCGTTGGTCGATCCGGGACAGGGGGTGGTTTTCGGTATGGCTACACCTTC.

The chain combines TRBV12-3 or TRBV12-4 with TRBJ2-7; D call uncertain. V gave up 1 base and J gave up 5 bases, with 6 bases separating them. This CDR3 comprises 12 residues. CDR3 in DNA: TGTGCCAGCAGTTTAGGTTTCAACGAGCAGTACTTC. The encoded protein is CASSLGFNEQYF.

This chain links TRBV28 with TRBJ1-2; D is possibly TRBD1 (5 bases). Germline-derived CDR1 and CDR2 are MDHEN and SYDVKM. V gave up 7 bases and J gave up 0 bases, with 12 bases separating them. This CDR3 comprises 14 residues. This CDR3 is CASTGLTPNYGYTF. The CDR3 region has the DNA TGTGCCAGCACGGGACTGACTCCTAACTATGGCTACACCTTC.

The V and J genes are TRBV29-1 and TRBJ2-1; TRBD2 matches at 10 bases. The trim removed 4 bases at V and 8 bases at J, leaving 8 bases unmatched. CDR3 length equals 14 residues. The germline V gene has CDR1 SQVTM and CDR2 ANQGSEA. The CDR3 region is CSVGRSGRAYEQFF. The CDR3, as DNA: TGCAGCGTTGGTCGCAGCGGGAGGGCCTATGAGCAGTTCTTC.

The V gene is TRBV12-3 or TRBV12-4, the J gene TRBJ2-1; tentatively, D is TRBD2 (5 bases). The CDR3 consists of 13 residues. V was pared by 1 base and J by 13 bases, with 14 bases between. The CDR3 DNA follows: TGTGCCAGCAGTTTAGGCGAGGGTACAAATCAGTTCTTC. As protein: CASSLGEGTNQFF.

The gene calls are TRBV28 and TRBJ1-5; D call uncertain. The CDR3 is made up of 13 amino acids. Looked up from germline, CDR1 is MDHEN and CDR2 is SYDVKM. The V end lost 3 bases, the J end lost 2 bases, and 5 bases lay between the germline ends. The DNA of the CDR3 is TGTGCCAGCAGTTTGCCGGGCAATCAGCCCCAGCATTTT. It yields the protein CASSLPGNQPQHF.

A single count supports this clonotype. The rearrangement joins TRBV12-3 or TRBV12-4 to TRBJ1-1, with D tentatively TRBD1 (5 bases). The CDR3 spans 15 residues. V lost 5 bases, J lost 6 bases, and 19 bases lay in between. CDR3 in DNA: TGTGCCAGCAGTCCCCCTAGAGGGGCGATCTCTGAAGCTTTCTTT. Amino acid sequence: CASSPPRGAISEAFF.

In regard to this clonotype: An end of the junction differs from the germline gene, which may be a read error. The V call is TRBV30, the J call TRBJ2-2; D call uncertain. The CDR3 covers 13 residues. Germline V gene lookup returns CDR1 GTSNPN and CDR2 SVGIG (reference sequence). CDR3 nucleotide sequence: TGTGGCTGGGGAAGCGCTAACACCGGGGAGCTGTTTTTT. Its translation: CGWGSANTGELFF.

The chain recombines TRBV5-1 with TRBJ2-2; D uncertain. This CDR3 region has 14 residues. Germline V gene data show CDR1 as SGHRS and CDR2 as YFSETQ. Trimming took off 6 bases at V and 6 bases at J, with 15 bases between the two ends. CDR3 in amino acids: CASNPSTTAGELFF. In nucleotides, the CDR3 is TGCGCCAGCAACCCTTCTACCACCGCCGGGGAGCTGTTTTTT.

This clonotype was detected only once. CDR3 bases: TGTGCCAGCAGTTTGGACGTCCCCTACAATGAGCAGTTCTTC. Its translation is CASSLDVPYNEQFF. The V and J genes are TRBV27 and TRBJ2-1, with no clear D. The CDR3 extends over 14 amino acids. Trimming removed 3 bases from V and 2 bases from J, with 8 bases in between. Germline V lookup: CDR1 MNHEY, CDR2 SMNVEV (reference sequence).

The J gene is TRBJ1-2, the V gene TRBV6-5; D not certain. Germline lookup yields CDR1 MNHEY and CDR2 SVGAGI. V was shortened by 6 bases and J by 8 bases, with 16 bases between the two germline ends. The CDR3 contains 13 residues. Here the CDR3 DNA reads TGTGCCAGCAGAGAGACATTGGTAGGAGGCTACACCTTC. This gives the protein CASRETLVGGYTF.

This chain uses TRBV20-1 with TRBJ1-2; possible D gene TRBD1, 5 bases. Germline V lookup: CDR1 DFQATT, CDR2 SNEGSKA (reference sequence). There are 13 residues in the CDR3. The V end was cut by 5 bases, the J end by 6 bases, with 16 bases between. Written as DNA, the CDR3 is TGCAGTGCTCACATAACCGGGACGGATGGCTACACCTTC. Its translation: CSAHITGTDGYTF.

This chain links TRBV6-5 with TRBJ2-3, with unresolved D. The CDR3 loop spans 14 amino acids. CDR1 and CDR2 from the germline V gene are MNHEY and SVGAGI. The germline V and J ends were trimmed by 8 bases and 0 bases, with 12 bases remaining between them. CDR3: CASSARTSTDTQYF. The DNA for the CDR3 is TGTGCCAGCTCTGCCAGGACCAGCACAGATACGCAGTATTTT.

This chain links TRBV20-1 with TRBJ2-3, with 10 bases aligning to TRBD2. V lost 2 bases to trimming and J lost 0 bases; unmatched junction nucleotides: 2. Germline V lookup: CDR1 DFQATT, CDR2 SNEGSKA (reference sequence). CDR3 length equals 15 residues. The CDR3 bases are TGCAGTGCTAGACTAGCGGGAGATAGCACAGATACGCAGTATTTT. This codes for CSARLAGDSTDTQYF.